Listed below are T cell receptor beta chains from one sample, sequenced in a study of cytomegalovirus exposure and HLA in healthy donors. TCRdb keeps only in-frame clones here, not all; method: immunoSEQ multiplex PCR. The sample lists about 15,000 clones; around 58% were seen once. Sequenced material: PBMCs. The receptors stem from a woman in her forties or fifties in good health and CMV-seropositive. Each CDR3 is given with its conserved first and last residue. The D gene is left open where the match is weak. Expanded clones are given a class, and other clones once, few, many or no size at all.

j_call d_call v_call clone_size cdr3_aa cdr3_nt
TRBJ2-2 - TRBV9 - CASSPYPGELFF TGTGCCAGCAGCCCTTATCCCGGGGAGCTGTTTTTT
TRBJ2-3 TRBD2 TRBV4-1 - CASSQESGSLSDTQYF TGCGCCAGCAGCCAAGAGAGCGGGAGTTTGTCAGATACGCAGTATTTT
TRBJ1-1 - TRBV30 - CGGGRTTEAFF TGTGGGGGAGGGAGGACCACTGAAGCTTTCTTT
TRBJ1-5 - TRBV4-1 - CASSQGGAGLYQPQHF TGCGCCAGCAGCCAAGGGGGAGCGGGGTTATATCAGCCCCAGCATTTT
TRBJ2-7 TRBD2 TRBV7-6 - CASSRGLAGAPYEQYF TGTGCCAGCAGCCGGGGACTAGCGGGAGCCCCCTACGAGCAGTACTTC
TRBJ2-1 TRBD2 TRBV4-2 few CASSQGGLAVSGDEQFF TGTGCCAGCAGCCAAGGAGGGCTAGCGGTCAGCGGAGATGAGCAGTTCTTC
TRBJ1-1 - TRBV6-1 - CASSELQGRGTEAFF TGTGCCAGCAGTGAATTGCAGGGTCGGGGGACTGAAGCTTTCTTT
TRBJ1-5 - TRBV25-1 once CASSPTGSNQPQHF TGTGCCAGCAGTCCAACGGGGAGCAATCAGCCCCAGCATTTT
TRBJ2-2 - TRBV29-1 - CSVRVTGELFF TGCAGCGTCAGGGTCACCGGGGAGCTGTTTTTT
TRBJ2-1 TRBD2 TRBV29-1 - CSVVRLAGGSSYNEQFF TGCAGCGTTGTTCGACTAGCGGGAGGGAGCTCCTACAATGAGCAGTTCTTC
TRBJ1-1 - TRBV9 - CASSSRDTEAFF TGTGCCAGCAGCAGCCGGGACACTGAAGCTTTCTTT
TRBJ2-3 TRBD2 TRBV7-8 - CASSFSGKGTDTQYF TGTGCCAGCAGCTTTAGCGGGAAAGGCACAGATACGCAGTATTTT
TRBJ1-2 - TRBV29-1 - CGAGIGAGGYTF TGCGGAGCGGGCATCGGGGCGGGCGGCTACACCTTC
TRBJ1-1 - TRBV4-1 - CASSQDRHRANTEAFF TGCGCCAGCAGCCAAGATCGGCACAGGGCGAACACTGAAGCTTTCTTT
TRBJ1-3 - TRBV29-1 once CSVIRGGNTIYF TGCAGCGTTATTCGGGGGGGAAACACCATATATTTT
TRBJ2-4 TRBD1 TRBV29-1 medium-sized CSVMLGQGRRNIQYF TGCAGCGTGATGCTCGGACAGGGTCGAAGAAACATTCAGTACTTC
TRBJ1-3 - TRBV25-1 once CASSDRVYGNTIYF TGTGCCAGCAGTGACAGGGTGTATGGAAACACCATATATTTT
TRBJ2-7 - TRBV7-2 - CASSWRGYEQYF TGTGCCAGCAGCTGGAGGGGCTACGAGCAGTACTTC
TRBJ1-1 - TRBV7-2 once CASSLQDTEAFF TGTGCCAGCAGCTTACAGGACACTGAAGCTTTCTTT
TRBJ1-1 - TRBV19 - CASSIGQYTEAFF TGTGCCAGTAGTATAGGGCAGTACACTGAAGCTTTCTTT
TRBJ2-3 - TRBV9 - CASSVAQADTQYF TGTGCCAGCAGCGTAGCTCAGGCAGATACGCAGTATTTT
TRBJ1-5 TRBD1 TRBV29-1 - CSVGKGANQPQHF TGCAGCGTAGGAAAGGGGGCCAATCAGCCCCAGCATTTT
TRBJ1-4 - TRBV7-9 few CASSRTGEKLFF TGTGCCAGCAGCCGTACAGGGGAAAAACTGTTTTTT
TRBJ2-1 - TRBV4-1 - CASSQDRGGLYNEQFF TGCGCCAGCAGCCAAGACCGAGGCGGACTCTACAATGAGCAGTTCTTC
TRBJ2-7 - TRBV30 - CAHGVTTSKQYF TGTGCCCACGGGGTGACTACCTCGAAGCAGTACTTC
TRBJ1-1 - TRBV13 - CASSLGGTNTEAFF TGTGCCAGCAGCTTGGGGGGGACGAACACTGAAGCTTTCTTT
TRBJ2-3 - TRBV29-1 - CSGRDPTNPDTQYF TGCAGCGGGAGGGACCCTACCAACCCCGATACGCAGTATTTT
TRBJ2-3 TRBD1 TRBV6-4 - CASSGTGGSDTQYF TGTGCCAGTTCCGGGACAGGGGGGTCAGATACGCAGTATTTT
TRBJ1-2 - TRBV7-2 few CASSLTGGETYGYTF TGTGCCAGCAGCTTAACCGGCGGGGAAACCTATGGCTACACCTTC
TRBJ1-1 TRBD1 TRBV4-1 - CASSQTLRTGVRAEAFF TGCGCCAGCAGCCAGACTTTACGGACAGGGGTCAGGGCTGAAGCTTTCTTT
TRBJ2-7 - TRBV29-1 - CSAETDSYEQYF TGCAGCGCCGAGACAGACTCCTACGAGCAGTACTTC
TRBJ2-7 TRBD2 TRBV4-3 - CASSPSGSISYEQYF TGCGCCAGCAGCCCGAGCGGGAGTATTTCCTACGAGCAGTACTTC